The 19 T cell receptor beta chains in this list originate from one sample, sequenced in a study of T cells in Graves' hyperthyroidism and ophthalmopathy. What was amplified from RNA transcripts were TCR beta CDR3 regions. The HTBI set primed first-round TCR CDR3 RT-PCR. TCRdb re-called the multiplex PCR reads through MiXCR, storing one row per CDR3 protein. The table includes 250,000 to 300,000 distinct CDR3 sequences, 10% to 15% detected once. The sequenced material came from blood. All receptors derive from a woman between 25 and 40 years old with Graves' hyperthyroidism that later progressed to Graves' ophthalmopathy.

This clonotype was observed at least ten times. The chain couples TRBV2 to TRBJ2-7; 8 bases are shared with TRBD1. V lost 5 bases, J lost 2 bases, and 8 bases stayed unmatched. The CDR3 runs 15 residues. The germline gives CDR1 SNHLY, CDR2 FYNNEI. CDR3 protein: CASSLGTGPTYEQYF. CDR3 DNA: TGTGCCAGCAGTCTCGGGACAGGACCGACCTACGAGCAGTACTTC. The whole variable domain, remainder taken from reference TRBV2 and TRBJ2-7, is EPEVTQTPSHQVTQMGQEVILRCVPISNHLYFYWYRQILGQKVEFLVSFYNNEISEKSEIFDDQFSVERPDGSNFTLKIRSTKLEDSAMYFCASSLGTGPTYEQYFGPGTRLTVT.

The rearrangement joins TRBV4-3 to TRBJ2-7, with D perhaps being TRBD1 or TRBD2 (5 bases each). V was clipped by 0 bases and J by 0 bases, with 12 bases between them. Germline CDR1 LGHNA, CDR2 YSLEER. This CDR3 has 16 residues. This CDR3 reads CASSQDWDGYSYEQYF. CDR3 nucleotide sequence: TGCGCCAGCAGCCAAGACTGGGACGGTTACTCCTACGAGCAGTACTTC.

This clonotype occurred many times. J is TRBJ2-1 and V is TRBV20-1; 7 bases are a match to TRBD2. V lost 0 bases and J lost 2; bases outside the gene matches: 4. Germline-derived CDR1 and CDR2 are DFQATT and SNEGSKA (reference sequence). This CDR3 is built from 15 residues. CDR3 amino acids: CSARDTLAAYNEQFF. For the CDR3, the DNA is TGCAGTGCTAGAGATACCCTAGCGGCCTACAATGAGCAGTTCTTC.

This clonotype was recorded at least ten times. The chain uses TRBV10-3 and TRBJ2-1; TRBD2 aligns across 13 bases. The germline V gene has CDR1 ENHRY and CDR2 SYGVKD. CDR3 length equals 16 residues. The trim removed 0 bases at V and 7 bases at J, leaving 3 bases unmatched. CDR3 coding DNA: TGTGCCATCAGTGAGTCGAGGACTAGCGGGAGTAATGAGCAGTTCTTC. This translates into CAISESRTSGSNEQFF.

This clonotype appeared many times. The chain is built from TRBV7-3 and TRBJ2-5; 12 nucleotides match TRBD2. V dropped 5 bases and J dropped 4; count of bases not matched to a gene: 5. This CDR3 is 15 amino acids long. Germline V CDR1 and CDR2: SGHTA, FQGTGA. The CDR3 DNA reads TGTGCCAGCAGCCCTCAGGGACTAGCGGGAGAGACCCAGTACTTC. Translating it yields CASSPQGLAGETQYF.

The chain links TRBV27 to TRBJ2-5, with 10 bases fitting TRBD2. The trim removed 0 bases at V and 5 bases at J, leaving 6 bases unmatched. The CDR3 spans 16 residues. Germline V lookup: CDR1 MNHEY, CDR2 SMNVEV (reference sequence). In DNA, the CDR3 is TGTGCCAGCAGTTTATCGGAGCGGGAGGGCTGGGAGACCCAGTACTTC. Its translation: CASSLSEREGWETQYF.

This clonotype was found a few times. The V and J genes are TRBV12-3 or TRBV12-4 and TRBJ2-7, with unresolved D. This CDR3 contains 15 residues. V was clipped by 3 bases and J by 0 bases, with 12 bases between them. Here the CDR3 reads CASSFRLRSSYEQYF. In nucleotides, the CDR3 is TGTGCCAGCAGTTTCCGGTTAAGGAGCTCCTACGAGCAGTACTTC.

This clonotype was observed many times. The chain carries TRBV7-8 and TRBJ1-5; perhaps TRBD1 as D (6 bases). CDR3 length: 15 amino acids. CDR1 and CDR2 from the germline V gene are SGHVS and FQNEAQ. V lost 4 bases and J lost 4, with 14 bases in between. The CDR3 nucleotides are TGTGCCAGCAGCTCCGACGGGACACCAAATCAGCCCCAGCATTTT. Translation gives CASSSDGTPNQPQHF.

This sequence joins TRBV7-9 and TRBJ2-1; D is perhaps TRBD2 (5 bases). The CDR3 loop spans 13 amino acids. Trimming shortened V by 8 bases and J by 0 bases, and 8 bases separated the two germline ends. Germline V lookup: CDR1 SEHNR, CDR2 FQNEAQ (reference sequence). CDR3 protein: CASERSSYNEQFF. CDR3 DNA sequence: TGTGCCAGCGAGCGGAGCTCCTACAATGAGCAGTTCTTC.

This clonotype was found a few times. The gene calls are TRBV29-1 and TRBJ2-1; maybe TRBD2 (5 bases). Germline values: CDR1 SQVTM, CDR2 ANQGSEA. The CDR3 covers 13 residues. The CDR3 coding sequence is TGCAGTACCTTGGGGAGCTCCTACAATGAGCAGTTCTTC. It specifies CSTLGSSYNEQFF.

This clonotype was picked up many times. This sequence joins TRBV7-2 and TRBJ2-2; TRBD1 matches at 10 bases. The CDR3 loop spans 18 amino acids. Germline V gene lookup returns CDR1 SGHTA and CDR2 FQGNSA. Trimming took 4 bases from V and 5 from J; bases not matched to a gene: 13. The CDR3 region has the DNA TGTGCCAGCAGCTATCCGTTCCCCGACAGGGGGCGGACCGGGGAGCTGTTTTTT. This encodes CASSYPFPDRGRTGELFF.

In its sample, this clonotype was seen many times. The CDR3 is CASTNGLAYNEQFF. CDR3 nucleotide sequence: TGTGCCAGCACCAACGGCCTAGCCTACAATGAGCAGTTCTTC. The J gene is TRBJ2-1, the V gene TRBV7-2, with D unclear. CDR3 size: 14 residues. The germline V gene has CDR1 SGHTA and CDR2 FQGNSA. The germline V and J ends were trimmed by 7 bases and 2 bases, with 12 bases remaining between them.

This clonotype was seen more than once but under ten times. The V call is TRBV5-4, the J call TRBJ2-3; perhaps TRBD1 as D (6 bases). Trimming left V 7 bases short and J 2 bases short, with 14 bases between. The germline V gene encodes CDR1 SGHNT and CDR2 YYREEE (reference sequence). The CDR3 spans 14 residues. The CDR3 sequence is CASAPMGATDTQYF. For the CDR3, the DNA is TGTGCCAGCGCTCCTATGGGGGCCACAGATACGCAGTATTTT.

This clonotype was seen ten or more times. This chain joins TRBV6-1 and TRBJ2-7; D unclear. The CDR3 totals 12 residues. In germline, CDR1 is MNHNS, CDR2 SASEGT. The germline V and J ends were trimmed by 5 bases and 5 bases, with 10 bases remaining between them. The CDR3 region is CASSPQVNEQYF. CDR3 coding DNA: TGTGCCAGCAGTCCCCAGGTTAACGAGCAGTACTTC.

This clonotype was recorded at least ten times. V gene TRBV20-1 combines with J gene TRBJ2-7; possibly TRBD1 or TRBD2 for D (5 bases each). V shed 3 bases and J shed 0 bases, with 12 bases lying between them. This CDR3 has 14 amino acids. CDR1 and CDR2 from the germline V gene are DFQATT and SNEGSKA (reference sequence). DNA of the CDR3: TGCAGTGCTAGTGGGGGTCTAGCCTCCTACGAGCAGTACTTC. It yields the protein CSASGGLASYEQYF.

J is TRBJ1-1 and V is TRBV11-2; D remains ambiguous. The CDR3 length is 15 residues. Trimming took 2 bases from V and 2 from J, leaving 12 bases between them. Germline lookup yields CDR1 SGHAT and CDR2 FQNNGV. The CDR3 sequence: CASSLSVDFNTEAFF. In DNA form, the CDR3 reads TGTGCCAGCAGCTTATCCGTGGATTTTAACACTGAAGCTTTCTTT. Drawing the rest from reference TRBV11-2 and TRBJ1-1, the complete variable domain is EAGVAQSPRYKIIEKRQSVAFWCNPISGHATLYWYQQILGQGPKLLIQFQNNGVVDDSQLPKDRFSAERLKGVDSTLKIQPAKLEDSAVYLCASSLSVDFNTEAFFGQGTRLTVV.

This clonotype was seen ten or more times. The chain couples TRBV6-6 to TRBJ2-2; 8 nucleotides align to TRBD1. Trimming cost V 0 bases and J 7 bases; bases outside gene matches: 4. Germline lookup yields CDR1 MNHNY and CDR2 SVGAGI (reference sequence). The CDR3 runs to 15 residues. The CDR3: CASSYSQGAIGELFF. The CDR3 DNA is TGTGCCAGCAGTTACTCTCAGGGGGCTATCGGGGAGCTGTTTTTT.

This rearrangement joins TRBV3-1 to TRBJ2-7; maybe TRBD2 (5 bases). Germline-derived CDR1 and CDR2 are LGHDT and YNNKEL (reference sequence). The CDR3 sequence is 12 residues long. V was trimmed by 4 bases and J by 6 bases, leaving 10 bases between them. The CDR3 DNA reads TGTGCCAGCAGCCGAGGGTGGGCCGAGCAGTACTTC. Residues: CASSRGWAEQYF.

The V call is TRBV19, the J call TRBJ2-3; TRBD1 matches 10 bases. The CDR3 runs 15 residues. Germline V gives CDR1 LNHDA, CDR2 SQIVND (reference sequence). Trimming removed 6 bases from V and 1 base from J; junction bases left unmatched: 4. The CDR3 reads CASSGDRGGTDTQYF. CDR3 bases: TGTGCCAGTAGCGGGGACAGGGGAGGCACAGATACGCAGTATTTT.